This T cell receptor beta chain was recorded in a study of cytomegalovirus exposure and HLA in healthy donors. Turning to the study itself: There were 88 million or so unique TCRs (from HLA-typed donors) in an early data release.

Study findings and constraints: Later genetic work tied a missense DCLRE1C variant to beta-chain V and J trimming.

Amplification used 60 Vbeta primers and 13 Jbeta primers. TCRdb keeps only in-frame clones here, not all; method: immunoSEQ multiplex PCR. The sample lists some 150,000 clones, 60% to 80% seen once, with 9.5% to 15% in the top ten. Turning to this clone: No antigen is known for it.

The clonotype originates from a man aged 25-40 years in good health and CMV-seropositive. The specimen was PBMCs.

CDR3 sequence (DNA): TGCGCCAGCAGTGAGTGGGGACTGGTAGCCAAAAACATTCAGTACTTC. This sequence encodes CASSEWGLVAKNIQYF. The chain is built from TRBV10-2 and TRBJ2-4; D might be TRBD2 (6 bases). Per the germline V gene, CDR1 is WSHSY and CDR2 is SAAADI. V lost 1 base to trimming and J lost 0 bases, with 10 bases between them. This CDR3 spans 16 amino acids.